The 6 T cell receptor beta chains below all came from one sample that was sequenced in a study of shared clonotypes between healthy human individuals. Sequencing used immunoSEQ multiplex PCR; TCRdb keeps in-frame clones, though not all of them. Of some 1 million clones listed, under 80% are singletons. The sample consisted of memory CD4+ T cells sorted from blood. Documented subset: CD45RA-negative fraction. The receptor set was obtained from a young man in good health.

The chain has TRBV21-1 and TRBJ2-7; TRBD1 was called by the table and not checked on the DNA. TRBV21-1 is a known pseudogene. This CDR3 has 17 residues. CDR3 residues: CASSKLRVGDRSYEQYF. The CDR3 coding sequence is TGTGCCAGCAGCAAACTTAGAGTCGGGGACAGATCTTACGAGCAGTACTTC.

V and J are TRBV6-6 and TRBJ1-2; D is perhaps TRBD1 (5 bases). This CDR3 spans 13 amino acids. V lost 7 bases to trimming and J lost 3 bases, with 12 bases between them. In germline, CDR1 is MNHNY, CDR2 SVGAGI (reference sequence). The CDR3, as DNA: TGTGCCAGCAATAACGGGGACCACTATGGCTACACCTTC. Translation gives CASNNGDHYGYTF.

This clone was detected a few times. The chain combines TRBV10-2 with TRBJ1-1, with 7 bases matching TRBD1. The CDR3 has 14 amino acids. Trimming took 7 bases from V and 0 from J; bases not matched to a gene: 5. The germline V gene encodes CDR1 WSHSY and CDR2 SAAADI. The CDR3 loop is CASTETGMNTEAFF. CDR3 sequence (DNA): TGCGCCAGCACCGAGACAGGGATGAACACTGAAGCTTTCTTT.

The CDR3 nucleotides read TGTGCCAGCAGTTATAAATCTGGAAACACCATATATTTT. Translating gives CASSYKSGNTIYF. This chain joins TRBV7-2 and TRBJ1-3; D is undetermined. The CDR3 contains 13 residues. V lost 6 bases to trimming and J lost 1 base, with 7 bases between them. Germline CDR1 SGHTA, CDR2 FQGNSA. Filled out from reference TRBV7-2 and TRBJ1-3, the complete variable domain reads GAGVSQSPSNKVTEKGKDVELRCDPISGHTALYWYRQSLGQGLEFLIYFQGNSAPDKSGLPSDRFSAERTGGSVSTLTIQRTQQEDSAVYLCASSYKSGNTIYFGEGSWLTVV.

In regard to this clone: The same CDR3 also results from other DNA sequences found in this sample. CDR3 nucleotide sequence: TGTGCCAGCAGCTTGGTAGTAGGGGGGTCACCCCTCCACTTT. Translating it yields CASSLVVGGSPLHF. The rearrangement links TRBV5-6 to TRBJ1-6, with D tentatively TRBD1 (6 bases). V was trimmed by 0 bases and J by 10 bases, leaving 11 bases between them. CDR3 size: 14 residues. Germline CDR1 and CDR2: SGHDT and YYEEEE.

CDR3 residues: CATGTGSNSPLHF. As DNA, the CDR3 is TGTGCCACCGGGACAGGGTCAAATTCACCCCTCCACTTT. This sequence joins TRBV28 and TRBJ1-6; 9 bases match TRBD1. The CDR3 spans 13 residues. Germline CDR1 is MDHEN and CDR2 is SYDVKM. V lost 10 bases and J lost 7; bases outside the gene matches: 5.